This T cell receptor beta chain was recovered during a study of OX40 agonist ivuxolimab in advanced cancers. Generated by immunoSEQ multiplex PCR, the TCRdb table keeps only in-frame clones and is missing some. The table includes fewer than 40,000 clones, around 80% detected once. CDR1 SGHRS and CDR2 YFSETQ come from the germline V gene. The V gene lost 5 bases and the J gene lost 7 bases, with 12 bases spanning the gap. This CDR3 region has 12 residues. The sequencing used CD4+ or CD8+ T cells sorted from blood, collected in a trial of the OX40 agonist ivuxolimab. The chain employs TRBV5-1 and TRBJ1-1; unclear D gene. This clonotype was sampled from an adult with an advanced solid tumor such as melanoma, head and neck, liver or kidney cancer. For the CDR3, the DNA is TGCGCCAGCAGGGTCCTGCAAGATGAAGCTTTCTTT. Its translation: CASRVLQDEAFF.